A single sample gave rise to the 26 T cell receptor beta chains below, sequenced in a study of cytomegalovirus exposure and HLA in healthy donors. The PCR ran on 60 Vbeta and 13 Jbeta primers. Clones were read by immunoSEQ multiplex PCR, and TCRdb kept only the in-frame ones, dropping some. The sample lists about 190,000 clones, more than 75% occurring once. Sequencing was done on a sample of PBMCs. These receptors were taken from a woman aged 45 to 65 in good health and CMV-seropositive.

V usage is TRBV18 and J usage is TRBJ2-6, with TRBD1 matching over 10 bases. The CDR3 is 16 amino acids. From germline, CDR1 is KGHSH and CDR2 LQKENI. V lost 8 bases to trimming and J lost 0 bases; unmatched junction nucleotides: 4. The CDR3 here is CASDGTGVSGANVLTF. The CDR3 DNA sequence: TGTGCCAGCGATGGGACAGGGGTCTCTGGGGCCAACGTCCTGACTTTC.

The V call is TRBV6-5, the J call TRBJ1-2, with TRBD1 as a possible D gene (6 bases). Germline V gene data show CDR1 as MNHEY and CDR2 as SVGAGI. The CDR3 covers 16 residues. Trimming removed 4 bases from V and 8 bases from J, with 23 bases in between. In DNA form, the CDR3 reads TGTGCCAGCAGTTCCCTCACCACCGGGACACTAAGGGGCTACACCTTC. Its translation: CASSSLTTGTLRGYTF.

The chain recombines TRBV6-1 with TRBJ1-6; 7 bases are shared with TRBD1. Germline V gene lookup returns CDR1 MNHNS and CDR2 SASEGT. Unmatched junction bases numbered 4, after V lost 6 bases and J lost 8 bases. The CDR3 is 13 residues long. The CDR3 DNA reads TGTGCCAGCAGCCGACAGGGCTATTCACCCCTCCACTTT. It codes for CASSRQGYSPLHF.

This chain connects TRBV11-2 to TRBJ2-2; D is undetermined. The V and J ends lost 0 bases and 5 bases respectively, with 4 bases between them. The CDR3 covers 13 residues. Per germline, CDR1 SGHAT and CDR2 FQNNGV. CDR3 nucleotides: TGTGCCAGCAGCTTAGAGAGGACCGGGGAGCTGTTTTTT. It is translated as CASSLERTGELFF.

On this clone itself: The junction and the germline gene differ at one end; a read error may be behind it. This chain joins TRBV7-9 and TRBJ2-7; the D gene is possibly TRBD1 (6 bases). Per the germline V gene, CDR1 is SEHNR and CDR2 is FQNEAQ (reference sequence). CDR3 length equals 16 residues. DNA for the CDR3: TGTTCCAGCAGCTCGTCCGGGACACAAAGCTCCTACGAGCAGTACTTC. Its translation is CSSSSSGTQSSYEQYF.

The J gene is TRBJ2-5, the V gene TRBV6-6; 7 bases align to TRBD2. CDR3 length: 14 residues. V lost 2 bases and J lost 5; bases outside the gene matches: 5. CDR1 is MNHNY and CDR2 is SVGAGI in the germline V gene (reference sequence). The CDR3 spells CASSYVGGGETQYF. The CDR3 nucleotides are TGTGCCAGCAGTTACGTCGGCGGGGGTGAGACCCAGTACTTC.

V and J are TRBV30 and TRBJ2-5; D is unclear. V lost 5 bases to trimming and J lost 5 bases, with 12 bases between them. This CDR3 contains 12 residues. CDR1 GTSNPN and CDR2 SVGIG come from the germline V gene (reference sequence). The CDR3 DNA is TGTGCCTGGGCATTTACCCGGGAGACCCAGTACTTC. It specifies CAWAFTRETQYF.

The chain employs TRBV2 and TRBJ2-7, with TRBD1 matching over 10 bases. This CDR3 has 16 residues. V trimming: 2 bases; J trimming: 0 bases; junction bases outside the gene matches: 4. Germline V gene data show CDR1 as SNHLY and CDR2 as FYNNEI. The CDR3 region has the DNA TGTGCCAGCAGTGAAAATGGACAGGGGGGCTCCTACGAGCAGTACTTC. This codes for CASSENGQGGSYEQYF.

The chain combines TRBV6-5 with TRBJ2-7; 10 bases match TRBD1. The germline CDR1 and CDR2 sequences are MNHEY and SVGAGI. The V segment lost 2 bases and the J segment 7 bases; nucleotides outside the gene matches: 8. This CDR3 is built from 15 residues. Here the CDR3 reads CASSYGGTGVWEQYF. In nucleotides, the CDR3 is TGTGCCAGCAGTTACGGCGGGACAGGGGTGTGGGAGCAGTACTTC.

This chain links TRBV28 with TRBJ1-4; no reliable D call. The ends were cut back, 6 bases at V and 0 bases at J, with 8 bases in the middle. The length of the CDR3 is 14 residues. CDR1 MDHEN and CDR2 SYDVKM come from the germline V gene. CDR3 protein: CASSEGTTNEKLFF. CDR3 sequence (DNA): TGTGCCAGCAGCGAGGGAACAACTAATGAAAAACTGTTTTTT.

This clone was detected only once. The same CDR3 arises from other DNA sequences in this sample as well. CDR3 DNA sequence: TGTGCCAGCAGCTCCACCGGAGGGGAGACCCAGTACTTC. Translation gives CASSSTGGETQYF. The chain is built from TRBV7-3 and TRBJ2-5, with D possibly TRBD2 on 6 matching bases. The germline V gene has CDR1 SGHTA and CDR2 FQGTGA. There are 13 residues in the CDR3. With 4 bases removed from V and 5 bases from J, the gap between germline ends came to 11 bases.

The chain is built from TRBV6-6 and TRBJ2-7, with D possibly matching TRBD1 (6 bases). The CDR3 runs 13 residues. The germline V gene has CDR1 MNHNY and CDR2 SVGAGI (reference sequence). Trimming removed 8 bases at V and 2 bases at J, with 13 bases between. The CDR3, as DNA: TGTGCCAGCCAGGACAGTACGACCTACGAGCAGTACTTC. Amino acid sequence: CASQDSTTYEQYF.

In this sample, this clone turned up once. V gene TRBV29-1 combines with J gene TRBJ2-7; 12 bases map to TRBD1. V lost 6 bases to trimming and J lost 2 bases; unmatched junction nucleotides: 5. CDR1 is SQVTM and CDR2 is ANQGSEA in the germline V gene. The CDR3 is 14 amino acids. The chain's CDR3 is CSVKRDRGPYEQYF. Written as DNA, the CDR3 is TGCAGCGTCAAAAGGGACAGGGGGCCCTACGAGCAGTACTTC.

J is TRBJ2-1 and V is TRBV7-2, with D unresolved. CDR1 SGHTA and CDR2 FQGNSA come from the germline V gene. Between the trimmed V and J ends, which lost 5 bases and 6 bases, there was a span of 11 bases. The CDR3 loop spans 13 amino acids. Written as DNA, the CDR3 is TGTGCCAGCAGCCCCGGCAGAGGCAATGAGCAGTTCTTC. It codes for CASSPGRGNEQFF.

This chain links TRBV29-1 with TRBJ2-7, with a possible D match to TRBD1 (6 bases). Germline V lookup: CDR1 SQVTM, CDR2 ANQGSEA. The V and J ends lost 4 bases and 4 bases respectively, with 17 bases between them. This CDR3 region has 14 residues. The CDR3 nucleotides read TGCAGCGTTGCCGGGTCAGGGGCGAAATACGAGCAGTACTTC. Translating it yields CSVAGSGAKYEQYF.

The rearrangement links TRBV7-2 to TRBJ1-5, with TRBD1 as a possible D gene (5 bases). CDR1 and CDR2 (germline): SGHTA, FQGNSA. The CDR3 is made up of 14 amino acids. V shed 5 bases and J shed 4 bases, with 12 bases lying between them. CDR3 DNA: TGTGCCAGCAGCCGAACAGGACCGAATCAGCCCCAGCATTTT. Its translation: CASSRTGPNQPQHF.

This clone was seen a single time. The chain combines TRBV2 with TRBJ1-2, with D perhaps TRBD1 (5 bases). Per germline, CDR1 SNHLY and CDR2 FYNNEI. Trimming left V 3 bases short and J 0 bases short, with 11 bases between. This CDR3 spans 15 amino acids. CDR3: CASSDRQRANYGYTF. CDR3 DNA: TGTGCCAGCAGTGATCGACAGAGAGCTAACTATGGCTACACCTTC.

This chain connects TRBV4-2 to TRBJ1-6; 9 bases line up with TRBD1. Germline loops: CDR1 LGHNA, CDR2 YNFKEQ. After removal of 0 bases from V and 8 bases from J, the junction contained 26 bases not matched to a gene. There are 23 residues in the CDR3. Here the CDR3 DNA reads TGTGCCAGCAGCCAAGAAGTTAGGAGATCCGCCGGGACAGGGTTATTTTTGGATTCACCCCTCCACTTT. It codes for CASSQEVRRSAGTGLFLDSPLHF.

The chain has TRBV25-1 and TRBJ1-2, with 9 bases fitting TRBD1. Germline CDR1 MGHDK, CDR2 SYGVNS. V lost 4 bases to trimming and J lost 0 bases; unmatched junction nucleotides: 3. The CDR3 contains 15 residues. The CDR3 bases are TGTGCCAGCAGTGGCCGGACAGGGGCTAACTATGGCTACACCTTC. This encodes CASSGRTGANYGYTF.

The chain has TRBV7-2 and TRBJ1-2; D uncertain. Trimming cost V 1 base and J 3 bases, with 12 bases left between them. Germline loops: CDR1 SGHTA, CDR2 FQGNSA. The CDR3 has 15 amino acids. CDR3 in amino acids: CASSLGLGSYYGYTF. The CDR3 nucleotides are TGTGCCAGCAGCTTAGGACTTGGCAGCTACTATGGCTACACCTTC.

The CDR3: CASSLAGGRQETQYF. In nucleotides, the CDR3 is TGTGCCAGCAGCTTGGCTGGTGGCAGACAAGAGACCCAGTACTTC. The chain carries TRBV4-2 and TRBJ2-5; D is unclear. The CDR3 spans 15 residues. The ends were cut back, 5 bases at V and 2 bases at J, with 15 bases in the middle. Germline assignment: CDR1 LGHNA and CDR2 YNFKEQ.

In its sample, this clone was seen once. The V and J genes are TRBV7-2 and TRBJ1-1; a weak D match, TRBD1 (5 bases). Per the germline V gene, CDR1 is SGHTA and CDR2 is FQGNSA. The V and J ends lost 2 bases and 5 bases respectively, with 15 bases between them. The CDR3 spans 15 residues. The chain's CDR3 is CASSLWGGGETEAFF. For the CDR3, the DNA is TGTGCCAGCAGCTTATGGGGGGGAGGAGAGACTGAAGCTTTCTTT.

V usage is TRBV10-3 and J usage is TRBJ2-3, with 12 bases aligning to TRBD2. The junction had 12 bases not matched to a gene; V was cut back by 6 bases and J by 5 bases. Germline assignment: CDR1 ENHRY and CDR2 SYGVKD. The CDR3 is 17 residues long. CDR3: CAISPPGLAGGVDTQYF. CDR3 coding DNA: TGTGCCATCAGCCCCCCCGGGCTAGCGGGGGGGGTAGATACGCAGTATTTT.

This CDR3 reads CSVCQRGITEAFF. DNA of the CDR3: TGCAGCGTCTGCCAGCGGGGGATCACTGAAGCTTTCTTT. The gene calls are TRBV29-1 and TRBJ1-1; tentative D call: TRBD1 (5 bases). V was cut by 6 bases and J by 4 bases, with 15 bases left in between. The CDR3 covers 13 residues. CDR1 and CDR2 (germline): SQVTM, ANQGSEA.

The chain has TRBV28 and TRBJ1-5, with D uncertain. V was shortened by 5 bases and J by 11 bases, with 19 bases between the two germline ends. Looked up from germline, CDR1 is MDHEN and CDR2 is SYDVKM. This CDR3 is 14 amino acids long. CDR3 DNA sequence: TGTGCCAGCAGTCCCGCGGTAGCACCTTGGTCCCAGCATTTT. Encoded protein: CASSPAVAPWSQHF.

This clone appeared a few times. The CDR3 DNA reads as TGTGCCAGCAGTCGCGACTGGAATCAGCCCCAGCATTTT. It encodes CASSRDWNQPQHF. V and J are TRBV2 and TRBJ1-5; no clear D gene. The V end was cut by 5 bases, the J end by 4 bases, with 9 bases between. CDR1 SNHLY and CDR2 FYNNEI come from the germline V gene. This CDR3 is built from 13 residues.